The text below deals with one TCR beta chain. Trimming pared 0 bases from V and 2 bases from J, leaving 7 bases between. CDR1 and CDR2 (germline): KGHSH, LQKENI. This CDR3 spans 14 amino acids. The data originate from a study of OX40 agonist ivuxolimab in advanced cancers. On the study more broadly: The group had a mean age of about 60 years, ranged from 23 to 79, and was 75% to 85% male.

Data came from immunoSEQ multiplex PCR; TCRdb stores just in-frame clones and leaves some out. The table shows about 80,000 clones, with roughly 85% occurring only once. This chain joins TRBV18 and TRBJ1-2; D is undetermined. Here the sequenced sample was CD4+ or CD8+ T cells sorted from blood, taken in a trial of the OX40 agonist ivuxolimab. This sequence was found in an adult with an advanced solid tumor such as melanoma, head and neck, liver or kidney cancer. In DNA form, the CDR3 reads TGTGCCAGCTCACCACCCGGCGCGAACTATGGCTACACCTTC. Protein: CASSPPGANYGYTF.